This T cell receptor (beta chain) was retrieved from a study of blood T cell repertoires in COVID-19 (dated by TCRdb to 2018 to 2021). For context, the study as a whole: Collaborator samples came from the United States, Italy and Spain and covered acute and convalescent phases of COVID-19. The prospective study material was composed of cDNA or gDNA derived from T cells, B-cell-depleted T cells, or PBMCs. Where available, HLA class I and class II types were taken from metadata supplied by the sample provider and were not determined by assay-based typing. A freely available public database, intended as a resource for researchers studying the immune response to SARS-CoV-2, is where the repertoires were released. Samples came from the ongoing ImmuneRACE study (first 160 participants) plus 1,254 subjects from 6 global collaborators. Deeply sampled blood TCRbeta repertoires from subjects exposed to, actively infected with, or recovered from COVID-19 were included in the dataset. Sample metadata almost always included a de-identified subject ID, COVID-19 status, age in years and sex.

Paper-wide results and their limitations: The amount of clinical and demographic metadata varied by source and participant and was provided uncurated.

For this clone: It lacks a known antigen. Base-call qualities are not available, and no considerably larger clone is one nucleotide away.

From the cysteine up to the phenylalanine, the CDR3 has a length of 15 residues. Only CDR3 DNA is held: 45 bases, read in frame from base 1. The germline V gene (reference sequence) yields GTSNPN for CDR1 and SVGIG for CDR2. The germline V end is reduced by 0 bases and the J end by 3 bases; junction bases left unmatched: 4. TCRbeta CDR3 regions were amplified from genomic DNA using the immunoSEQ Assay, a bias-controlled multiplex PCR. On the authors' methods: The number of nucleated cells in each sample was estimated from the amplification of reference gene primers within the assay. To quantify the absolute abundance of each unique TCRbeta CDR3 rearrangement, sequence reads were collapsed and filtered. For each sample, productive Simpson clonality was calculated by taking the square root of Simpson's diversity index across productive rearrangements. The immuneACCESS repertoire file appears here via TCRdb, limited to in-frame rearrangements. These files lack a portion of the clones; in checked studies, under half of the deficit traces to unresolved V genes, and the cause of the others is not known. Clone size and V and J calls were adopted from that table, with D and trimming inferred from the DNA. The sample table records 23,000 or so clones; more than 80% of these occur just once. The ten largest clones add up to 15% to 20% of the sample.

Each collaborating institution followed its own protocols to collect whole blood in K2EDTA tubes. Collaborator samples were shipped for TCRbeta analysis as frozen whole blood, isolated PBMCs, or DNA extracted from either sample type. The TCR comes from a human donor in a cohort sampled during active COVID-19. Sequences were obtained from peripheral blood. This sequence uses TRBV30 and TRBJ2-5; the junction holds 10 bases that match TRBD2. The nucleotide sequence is TGTGCCTGGAGTGTAGGTCTAGCGGGGGAAGAGACCCAGTACTTC. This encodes CAWSVGLAGEETQYF.